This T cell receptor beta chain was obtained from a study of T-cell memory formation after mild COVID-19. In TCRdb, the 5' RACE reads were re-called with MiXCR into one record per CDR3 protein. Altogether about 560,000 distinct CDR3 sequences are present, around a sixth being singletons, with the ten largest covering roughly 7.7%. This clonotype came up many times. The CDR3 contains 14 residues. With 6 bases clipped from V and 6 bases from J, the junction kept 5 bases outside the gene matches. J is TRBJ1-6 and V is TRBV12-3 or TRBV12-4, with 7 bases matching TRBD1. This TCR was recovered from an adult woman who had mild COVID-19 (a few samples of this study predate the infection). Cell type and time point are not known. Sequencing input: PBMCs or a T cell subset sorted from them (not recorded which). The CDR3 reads CASSLQGINSPLHF. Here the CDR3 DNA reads TGTGCCAGCAGCCTACAGGGGATTAATTCACCCCTCCACTTT.